These T cell receptor beta chains were read from a single sample in a study of CD4 T cells in relation to SARS-CoV-2 and coronaviruses. These TCRs' antigens remain unknown. Profiling relied on immunoSEQ multiplex PCR, and the TCRdb table lists in-frame clones only, not all of them. Among under 25,000 clones listed, around 78% were seen once. Sequencing was performed on CD4+ T cells from PBMCs, cultured in vitro. These receptor sequences come from a human donor in good health. CDR3s include the opening cysteine and the closing phenylalanine or tryptophan. Fields, in order: CDR3 protein, CDR3 DNA, V gene, D gene, clone size, J gene. A D gene is named only where the DNA matches it firmly. Size is omitted from some rows. Given values are once, few, many or a class for expanded clones.

cdr3_aa: CASSVSGTARTQYF
cdr3_nt: TGTGCCAGCAGTGTTTCCGGGACGGCCAGGACCCAGTACTTC
v_call: TRBV2
d_call: NA
clone_size: NA
j_call: TRBJ2-5

cdr3_aa: CASSHFSGSSYEQYF
cdr3_nt: TGTGCCAGCAGCCATTTTAGCGGGTCCTCCTACGAGCAGTACTTC
v_call: TRBV3-1/TRBV3-2
d_call: TRBD2
clone_size: NA
j_call: TRBJ2-7

cdr3_aa: CASLPGGWDEAFF
cdr3_nt: TGTGCCAGCCTCCCGGGGGGATGGGATGAAGCTTTCTTT
v_call: TRBV2
d_call: NA
clone_size: NA
j_call: TRBJ1-1

cdr3_aa: CASSPRGDGYYEQYF
cdr3_nt: TGTGCCAGTAGCCCGAGGGGGGACGGATACTACGAGCAGTACTTC
v_call: TRBV19
d_call: NA
clone_size: NA
j_call: TRBJ2-7

cdr3_aa: CASSLDNGVNYGYTF
cdr3_nt: TGTGCCAGCAGCTTGGATAACGGGGTAAACTATGGCTACACCTTC
v_call: TRBV5-4
d_call: NA
clone_size: once
j_call: TRBJ1-2

cdr3_aa: CASSQVSGTTYNEQFF
cdr3_nt: TGCGCCAGCAGCCAAGTTTCCGGGACAACCTACAATGAGCAGTTCTTC
v_call: TRBV4-3
d_call: NA
clone_size: NA
j_call: TRBJ2-1

cdr3_aa: CASSQLWTDEKLFF
cdr3_nt: TGTGCCAGCAGTCAACTCTGGACAGATGAAAAACTGTTTTTT
v_call: TRBV2
d_call: NA
clone_size: once
j_call: TRBJ1-4

cdr3_aa: CASGRKGDWNTEAFF
cdr3_nt: TGTGCCAGCGGAAGGAAGGGCGACTGGAACACTGAAGCTTTCTTT
v_call: TRBV7-3
d_call: NA
clone_size: NA
j_call: TRBJ1-1

cdr3_aa: CAPWDTRDYNEQFF
cdr3_nt: TGTGCCCCTTGGGACACCCGCGACTACAATGAGCAGTTCTTC
v_call: TRBV21-1
d_call: NA
clone_size: NA
j_call: TRBJ2-1

cdr3_aa: CASSGLVGAFF
cdr3_nt: TGTGCCAGCAGTGGGCTGGTCGGAGCTTTCTTT
v_call: TRBV2
d_call: NA
clone_size: NA
j_call: TRBJ1-1

cdr3_aa: CALLRQGSYNEQFF
cdr3_nt: TGTGCCCTTTTGCGACAGGGCTCCTACAATGAGCAGTTCTTC
v_call: TRBV30
d_call: TRBD1
clone_size: NA
j_call: TRBJ2-1

cdr3_aa: CASSQDMEGNQPQHF
cdr3_nt: TGTGCCAGCAGCCAAGATATGGAGGGCAATCAGCCCCAGCATTTT
v_call: TRBV3-1/TRBV3-2
d_call: NA
clone_size: NA
j_call: TRBJ1-5